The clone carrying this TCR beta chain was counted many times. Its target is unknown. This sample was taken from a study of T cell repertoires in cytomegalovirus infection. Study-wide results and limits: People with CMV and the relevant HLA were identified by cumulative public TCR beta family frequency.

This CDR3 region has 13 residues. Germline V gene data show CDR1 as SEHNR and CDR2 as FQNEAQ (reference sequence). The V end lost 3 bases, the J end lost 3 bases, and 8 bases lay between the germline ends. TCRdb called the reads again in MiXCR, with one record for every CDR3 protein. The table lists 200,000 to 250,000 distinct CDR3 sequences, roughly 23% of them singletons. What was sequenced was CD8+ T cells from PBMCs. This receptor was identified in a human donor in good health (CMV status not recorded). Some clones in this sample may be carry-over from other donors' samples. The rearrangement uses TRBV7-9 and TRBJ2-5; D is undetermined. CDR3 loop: CASSFVGEETQYF. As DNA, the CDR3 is TGTGCCAGCAGCTTTGTGGGCGAAGAGACCCAGTACTTC. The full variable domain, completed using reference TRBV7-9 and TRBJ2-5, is DTGVSQNPRHKITKRGQNVTFRCDPISEHNRLYWYRQTLGQGPEFLTYFQNEAQLEKSRLLSDRFSAERPKGSFSTLEIQRTEQGDSAMYLCASSFVGEETQYFGPGTRLLVL.